Listed below are T cell receptor beta chains from one sample, sequenced in a study of lymphopenia after photon versus proton radiotherapy. Measured with immunoSEQ multiplex PCR; TCRdb has only the in-frame clones, and not every one. The sample comprises more than 50,000 clones, around 83% of which are singletons, and just under 30% rests with the top ten. The specimen comprised peripheral blood, sampled from a patient treated with photon-based radiotherapy. The receptors were gathered from a man aged 45-65 years with gastric cancer. Both conserved end residues are part of each CDR3. Each record gives: V gene, D gene, J gene, CDR3 protein. A D gene is named only where the DNA matches it firmly.

>TRBV9|TRBD2|TRBJ2-7
CASSVGGGGYEQYF
>TRBV19|.|TRBJ1-3
CASSRTGEGTIYF
>TRBV6-5|.|TRBJ1-2
CASSRAGANYGYTF
>TRBV6-6|TRBD2|TRBJ2-1
CASSRQTSGHYNEQFF
>TRBV7-8|TRBD1|TRBJ1-5
CASSLALGQGNQPQHF
>TRBV21-1|.|TRBJ2-1
CASSNPGLAGEAWNEQFF
>TRBV7-5|.|TRBJ1-2
CASSLENYGYTF
>TRBV6-1|.|TRBJ1-2
CASHDYGYTF
>TRBV30|.|TRBJ1-1
CAWSVRDGAFF
>TRBV27|TRBD2|TRBJ2-3
CASRAAGGSTDTQYF
>TRBV19|TRBD1|TRBJ1-4
CASSPSRQGVEKLFF
>TRBV4-3|.|TRBJ2-2
CASSQGGQGTGELFF
>TRBV7-2|TRBD1|TRBJ2-6
CASRSSGGPYPGANVLTF
>TRBV2|TRBD1|TRBJ1-5
CASSLGTGGVSNQPQHF
>TRBV7-9|TRBD2|TRBJ2-2
CASSMLRFSSGTGGGELFF
>TRBV4-3|.|TRBJ1-1
CASSRRTDKNTEAFF
>TRBV19|.|TRBJ1-1
CASTPLGDARTEAFF
>TRBV25-1|TRBD1|TRBJ2-2
CASSETWTGAHTGELFF
>TRBV6-6|.|TRBJ2-7
CASSPGTITYEQYF
>TRBV18|TRBD1|TRBJ2-2
CASRGQGLAGELFF
>TRBV5-6|.|TRBJ1-1
CASGRVGYTEAFF
>TRBV10-3|TRBD1|TRBJ1-6
CAIRSSQGEGSPLHF